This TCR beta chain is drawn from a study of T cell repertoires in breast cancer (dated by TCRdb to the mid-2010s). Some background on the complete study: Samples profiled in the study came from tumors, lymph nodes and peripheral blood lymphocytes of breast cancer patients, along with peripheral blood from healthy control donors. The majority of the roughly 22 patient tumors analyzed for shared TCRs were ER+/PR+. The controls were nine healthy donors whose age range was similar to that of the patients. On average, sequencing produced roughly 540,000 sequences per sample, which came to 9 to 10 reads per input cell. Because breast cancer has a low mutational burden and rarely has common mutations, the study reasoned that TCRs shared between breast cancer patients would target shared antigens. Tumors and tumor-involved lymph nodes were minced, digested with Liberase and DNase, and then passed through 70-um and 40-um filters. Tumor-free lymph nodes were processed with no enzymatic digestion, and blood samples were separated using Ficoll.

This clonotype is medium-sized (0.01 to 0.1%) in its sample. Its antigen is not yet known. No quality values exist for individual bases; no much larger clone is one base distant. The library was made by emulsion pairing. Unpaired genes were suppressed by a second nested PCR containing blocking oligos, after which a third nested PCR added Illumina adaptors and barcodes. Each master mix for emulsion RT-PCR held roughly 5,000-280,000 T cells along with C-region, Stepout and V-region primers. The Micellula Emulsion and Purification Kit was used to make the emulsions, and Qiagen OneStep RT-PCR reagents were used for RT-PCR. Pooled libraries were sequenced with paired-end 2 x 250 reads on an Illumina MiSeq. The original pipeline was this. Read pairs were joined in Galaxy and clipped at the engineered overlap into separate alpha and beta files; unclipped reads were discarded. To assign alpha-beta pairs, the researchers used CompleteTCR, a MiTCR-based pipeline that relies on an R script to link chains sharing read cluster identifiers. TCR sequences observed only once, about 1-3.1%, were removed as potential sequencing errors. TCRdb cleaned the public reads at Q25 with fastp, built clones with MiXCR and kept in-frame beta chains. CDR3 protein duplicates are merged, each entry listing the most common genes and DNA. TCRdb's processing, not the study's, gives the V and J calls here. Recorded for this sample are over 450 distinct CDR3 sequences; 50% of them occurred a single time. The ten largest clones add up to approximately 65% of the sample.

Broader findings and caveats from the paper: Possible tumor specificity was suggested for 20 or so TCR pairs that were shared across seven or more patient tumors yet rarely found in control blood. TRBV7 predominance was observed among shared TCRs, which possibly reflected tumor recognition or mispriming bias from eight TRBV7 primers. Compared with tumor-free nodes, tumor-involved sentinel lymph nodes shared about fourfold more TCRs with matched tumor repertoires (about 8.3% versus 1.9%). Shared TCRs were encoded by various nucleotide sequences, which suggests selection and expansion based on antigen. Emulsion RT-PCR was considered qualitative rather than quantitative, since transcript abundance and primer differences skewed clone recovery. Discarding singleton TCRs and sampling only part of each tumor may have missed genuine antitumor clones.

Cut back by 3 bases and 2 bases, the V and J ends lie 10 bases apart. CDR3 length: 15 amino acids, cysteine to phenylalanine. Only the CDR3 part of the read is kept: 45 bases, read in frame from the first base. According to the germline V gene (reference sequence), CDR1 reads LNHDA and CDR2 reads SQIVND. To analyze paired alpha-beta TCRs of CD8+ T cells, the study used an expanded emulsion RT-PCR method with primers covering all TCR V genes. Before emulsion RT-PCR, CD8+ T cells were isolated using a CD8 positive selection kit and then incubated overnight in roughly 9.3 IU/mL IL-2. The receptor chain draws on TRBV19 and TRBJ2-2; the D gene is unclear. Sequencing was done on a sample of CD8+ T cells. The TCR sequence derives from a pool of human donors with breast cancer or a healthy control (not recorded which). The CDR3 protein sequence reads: CASSIWQFNTGELFF. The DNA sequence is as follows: TGTGCCAGTAGTATTTGGCAGTTTAACACCGGGGAGCTGTTTTTT. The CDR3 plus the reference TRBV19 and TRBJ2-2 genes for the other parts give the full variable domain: DGGITQSPKYLFRKEGQNVTLSCEQNLNHDAMYWYRQDPGQGLRLIYYSQIVNDFQKGDIAEGYSVSREKKESFPLTVTSAQKNPTAFYLCASSIWQFNTGELFFGEGSRLTVL.